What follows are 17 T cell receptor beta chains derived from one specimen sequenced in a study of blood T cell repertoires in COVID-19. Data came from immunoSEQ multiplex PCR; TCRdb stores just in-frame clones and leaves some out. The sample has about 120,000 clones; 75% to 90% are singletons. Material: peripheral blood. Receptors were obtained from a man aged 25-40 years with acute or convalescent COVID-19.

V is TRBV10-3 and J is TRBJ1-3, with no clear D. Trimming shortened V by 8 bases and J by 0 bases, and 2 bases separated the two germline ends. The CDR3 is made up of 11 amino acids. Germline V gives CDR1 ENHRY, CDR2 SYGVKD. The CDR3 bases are TGTGCCATCTACTCTGGAAACACCATATATTTT. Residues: CAIYSGNTIYF.

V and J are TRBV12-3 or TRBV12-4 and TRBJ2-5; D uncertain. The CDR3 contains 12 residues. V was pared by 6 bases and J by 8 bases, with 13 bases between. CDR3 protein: CASSATPGTQYF. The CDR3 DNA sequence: TGTGCCAGCAGCGCCACTCCAGGAACCCAGTACTTC.

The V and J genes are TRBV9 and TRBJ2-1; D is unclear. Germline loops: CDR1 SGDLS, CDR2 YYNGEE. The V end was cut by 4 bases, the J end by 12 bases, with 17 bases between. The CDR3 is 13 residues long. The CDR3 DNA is TGTGCCAGCAGCCCAAACTACGCGGTTCGGCAGTTCTTC. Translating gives CASSPNYAVRQFF.

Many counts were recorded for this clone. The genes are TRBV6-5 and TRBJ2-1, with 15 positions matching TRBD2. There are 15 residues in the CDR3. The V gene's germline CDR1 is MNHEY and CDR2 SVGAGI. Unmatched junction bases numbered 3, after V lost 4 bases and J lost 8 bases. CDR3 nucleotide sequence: TGTGCCAGCAGTTCGGGACTAGCGGGAGGAGATGAGCAGTTCTTC. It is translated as CASSSGLAGGDEQFF.

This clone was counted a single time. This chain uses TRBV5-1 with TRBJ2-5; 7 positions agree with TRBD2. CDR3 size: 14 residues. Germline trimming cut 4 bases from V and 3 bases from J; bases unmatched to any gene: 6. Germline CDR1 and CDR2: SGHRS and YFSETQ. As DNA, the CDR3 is TGCGCCAGCAGCAAGACTAGCTTGGAAGAGACCCAGTACTTC. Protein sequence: CASSKTSLEETQYF.

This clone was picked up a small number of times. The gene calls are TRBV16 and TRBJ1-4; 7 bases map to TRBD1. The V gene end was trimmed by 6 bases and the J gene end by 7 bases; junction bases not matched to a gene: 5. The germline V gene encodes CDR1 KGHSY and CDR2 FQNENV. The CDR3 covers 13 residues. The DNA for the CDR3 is TGTGCCAGCAGGAGGACAGGCGCTGAAAAACTGTTTTTT. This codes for CASRRTGAEKLFF.

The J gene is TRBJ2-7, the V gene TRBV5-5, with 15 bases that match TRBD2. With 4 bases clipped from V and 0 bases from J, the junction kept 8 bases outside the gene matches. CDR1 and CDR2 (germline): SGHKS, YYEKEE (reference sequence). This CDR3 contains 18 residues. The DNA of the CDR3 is TGTGCCAGCAGCAGTGTGGGACTAGCGGGGGGAAACTCCTACGAGCAGTACTTC. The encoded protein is CASSSVGLAGGNSYEQYF.

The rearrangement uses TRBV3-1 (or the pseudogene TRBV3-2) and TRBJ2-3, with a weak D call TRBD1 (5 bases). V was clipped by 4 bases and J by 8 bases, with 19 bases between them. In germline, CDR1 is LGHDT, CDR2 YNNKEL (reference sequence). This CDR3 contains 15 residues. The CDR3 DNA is TGTGCCAGCAGCCCCCGTTGGGGCGGTCAGAGTACGCAGTATTTT. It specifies CASSPRWGGQSTQYF.

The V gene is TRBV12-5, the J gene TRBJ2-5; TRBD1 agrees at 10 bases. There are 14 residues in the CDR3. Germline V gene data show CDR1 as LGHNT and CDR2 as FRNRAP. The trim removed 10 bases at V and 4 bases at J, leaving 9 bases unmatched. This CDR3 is CATRTGGIGETQYF. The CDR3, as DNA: TGTGCTACGAGGACAGGGGGTATTGGAGAGACCCAGTACTTC.

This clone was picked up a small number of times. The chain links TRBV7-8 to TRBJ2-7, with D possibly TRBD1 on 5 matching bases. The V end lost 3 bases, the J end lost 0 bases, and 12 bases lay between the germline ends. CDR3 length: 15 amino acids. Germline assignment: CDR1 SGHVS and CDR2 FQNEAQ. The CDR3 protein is CASSFGRTSSYEQYF. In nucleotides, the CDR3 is TGTGCCAGCAGCTTTGGCAGGACAAGCTCCTACGAGCAGTACTTC.

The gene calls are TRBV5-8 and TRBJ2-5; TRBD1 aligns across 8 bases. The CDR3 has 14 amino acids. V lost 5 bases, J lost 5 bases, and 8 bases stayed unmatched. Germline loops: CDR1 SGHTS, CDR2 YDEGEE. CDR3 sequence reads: CASRSGQGEETQYF. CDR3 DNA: TGTGCCAGCAGAAGCGGACAGGGCGAGGAGACCCAGTACTTC.

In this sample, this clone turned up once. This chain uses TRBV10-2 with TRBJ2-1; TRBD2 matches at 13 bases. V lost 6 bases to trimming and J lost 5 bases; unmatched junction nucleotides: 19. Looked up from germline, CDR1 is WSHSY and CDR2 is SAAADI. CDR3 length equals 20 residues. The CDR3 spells CASRGRLAGGVGMGNNEQFF. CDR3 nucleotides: TGCGCCAGCAGAGGGAGACTAGCGGGAGGAGTGGGAATGGGGAACAATGAGCAGTTCTTC.

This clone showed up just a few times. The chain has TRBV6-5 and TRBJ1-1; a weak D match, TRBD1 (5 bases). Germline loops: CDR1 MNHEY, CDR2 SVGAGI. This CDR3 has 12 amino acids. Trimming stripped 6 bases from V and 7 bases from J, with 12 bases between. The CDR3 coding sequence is TGTGCCAGCAGCCCAACCCAGGGTGAAGCTTTCTTT. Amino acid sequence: CASSPTQGEAFF.

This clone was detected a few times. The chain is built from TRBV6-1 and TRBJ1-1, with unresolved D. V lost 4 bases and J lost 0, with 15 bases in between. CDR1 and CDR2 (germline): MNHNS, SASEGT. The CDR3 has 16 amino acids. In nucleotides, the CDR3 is TGTGCCAGCAGTGGGGTATCGCGGGTAATGAACACTGAAGCTTTCTTT. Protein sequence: CASSGVSRVMNTEAFF.

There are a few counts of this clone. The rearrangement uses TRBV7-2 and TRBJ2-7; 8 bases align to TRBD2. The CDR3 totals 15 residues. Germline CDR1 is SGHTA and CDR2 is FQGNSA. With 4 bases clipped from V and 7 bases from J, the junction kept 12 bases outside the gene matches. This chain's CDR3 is CASSYSGAAAGEQYF. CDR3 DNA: TGTGCCAGCAGCTATAGCGGGGCCGCCGCGGGGGAGCAGTACTTC.

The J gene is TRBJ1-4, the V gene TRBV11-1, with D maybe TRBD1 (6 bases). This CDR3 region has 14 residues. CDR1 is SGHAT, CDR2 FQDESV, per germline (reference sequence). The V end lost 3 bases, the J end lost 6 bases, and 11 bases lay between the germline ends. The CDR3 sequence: CASSFAGAYEKLFF. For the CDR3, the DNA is TGTGCCAGCAGCTTCGCGGGGGCTTATGAAAAACTGTTTTTT. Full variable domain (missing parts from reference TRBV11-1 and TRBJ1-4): EAEVAQSPRYKITEKSQAVAFWCDPISGHATLYWYRQILGQGPELLVQFQDESVVDDSQLPKDRFSAERLKGVDSTLKIQPAELGDSAMYLCASSFAGAYEKLFFGSGTQLSVL.

The CDR3 here is CASSYGWPLNTEAFF. CDR3 coding DNA: TGTGCCAGCAGCTACGGGTGGCCCCTGAACACTGAAGCTTTCTTT. The V gene is TRBV11-2, the J gene TRBJ1-1; no firm D call. V lost 4 bases and J lost 0, with 12 bases in between. CDR3 size: 15 residues. Per the germline V gene, CDR1 is SGHAT and CDR2 is FQNNGV.